This T cell receptor beta chain emerged from a study of blood T cell repertoires in COVID-19. Study background: Sites across the United States, Italy and Spain contributed samples from acute and convalescent COVID-19.

Exposed participants encountered a COVID-19 case during the 2 weeks preceding study entry. The CDR3 is 15 residues long. Germline assignment: CDR1 SGDLS and CDR2 YYNGEE. The trim removed 0 bases at V and 5 bases at J, leaving 5 bases unmatched. This clone was found once. The data were produced by immunoSEQ multiplex PCR, yet TCRdb's version contains in-frame clones alone and is incomplete. The sample carries 280,000 or so clones, 89% recorded once. The gene calls are TRBV9 and TRBJ2-1; 7 bases align to TRBD1. The clonotype was recovered from a woman aged 50 to 60 who had been exposed to COVID-19. Sequencing input: PBMCs or T cells enriched from blood (not recorded which). In DNA form, the CDR3 reads TGTGCCAGCAGCGTAGACACAGGGGTTAACAATGAGCAGTTCTTC. Protein: CASSVDTGVNNEQFF.